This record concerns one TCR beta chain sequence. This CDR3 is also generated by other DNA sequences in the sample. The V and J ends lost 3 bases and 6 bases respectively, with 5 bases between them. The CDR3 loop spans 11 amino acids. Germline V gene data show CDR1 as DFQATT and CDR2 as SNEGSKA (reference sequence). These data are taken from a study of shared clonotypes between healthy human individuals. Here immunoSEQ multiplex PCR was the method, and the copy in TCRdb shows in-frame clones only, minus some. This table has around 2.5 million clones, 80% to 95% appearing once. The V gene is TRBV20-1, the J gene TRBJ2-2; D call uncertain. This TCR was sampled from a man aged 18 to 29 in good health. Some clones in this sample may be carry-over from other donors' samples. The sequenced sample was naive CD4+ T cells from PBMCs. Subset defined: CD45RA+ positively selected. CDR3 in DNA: TGCAGTGCTAGGGGGTCCGGGGAGCTGTTTTTT. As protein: CSARGSGELFF.